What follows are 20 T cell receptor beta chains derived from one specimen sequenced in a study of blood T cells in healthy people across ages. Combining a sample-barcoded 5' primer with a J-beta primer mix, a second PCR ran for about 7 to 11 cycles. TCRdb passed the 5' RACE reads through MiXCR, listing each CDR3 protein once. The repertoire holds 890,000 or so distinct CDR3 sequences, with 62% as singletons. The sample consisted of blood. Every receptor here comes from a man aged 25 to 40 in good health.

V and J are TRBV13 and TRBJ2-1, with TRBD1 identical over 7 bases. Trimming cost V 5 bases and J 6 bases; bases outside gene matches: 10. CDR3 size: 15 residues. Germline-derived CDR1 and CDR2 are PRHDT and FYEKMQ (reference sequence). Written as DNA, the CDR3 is TGTGCCAGCAGCGTGCGCCAGGGGGAAGGCAATGAGCAGTTCTTC. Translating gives CASSVRQGEGNEQFF.

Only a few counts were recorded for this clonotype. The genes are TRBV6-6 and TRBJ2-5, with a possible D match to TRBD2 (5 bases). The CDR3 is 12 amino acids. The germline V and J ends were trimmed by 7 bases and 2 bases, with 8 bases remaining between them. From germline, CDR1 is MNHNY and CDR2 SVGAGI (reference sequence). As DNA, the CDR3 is TGTGCCAGCACGACTACGCAAGAGACCCAGTACTTC. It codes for CASTTTQETQYF.

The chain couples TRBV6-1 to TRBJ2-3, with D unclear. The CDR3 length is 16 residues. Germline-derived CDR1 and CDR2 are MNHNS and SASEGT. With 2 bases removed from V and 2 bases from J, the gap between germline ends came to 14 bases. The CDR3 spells CASSELALQDTDTQYF. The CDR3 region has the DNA TGTGCCAGCAGTGAATTGGCGCTTCAAGACACAGATACGCAGTATTTT.

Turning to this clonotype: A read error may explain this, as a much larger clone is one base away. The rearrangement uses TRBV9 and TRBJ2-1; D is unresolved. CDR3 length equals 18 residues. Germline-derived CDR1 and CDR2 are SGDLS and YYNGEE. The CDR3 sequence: CASSVSTLGSSSYNERFF. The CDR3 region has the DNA TGTGCCAGCAGCGTATCCACCCTTGGTTCAAGCTCCTACAATGAGCGGTTCTTC.

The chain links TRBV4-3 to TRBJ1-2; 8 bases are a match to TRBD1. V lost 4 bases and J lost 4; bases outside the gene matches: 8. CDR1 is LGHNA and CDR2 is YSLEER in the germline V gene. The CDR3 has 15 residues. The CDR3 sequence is CASSPGTGSVYGYTF. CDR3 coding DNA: TGCGCCAGCAGCCCCGGGACAGGTAGCGTCTATGGCTACACCTTC.

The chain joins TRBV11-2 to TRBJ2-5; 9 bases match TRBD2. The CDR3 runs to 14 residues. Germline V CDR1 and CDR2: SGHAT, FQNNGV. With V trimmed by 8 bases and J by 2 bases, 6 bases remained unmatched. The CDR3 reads CASGPSGIQETQYF. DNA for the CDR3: TGTGCCAGCGGGCCTAGCGGGATACAAGAGACCCAGTACTTC. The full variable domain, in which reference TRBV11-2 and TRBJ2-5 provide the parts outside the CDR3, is EAGVAQSPRYKIIEKRQSVAFWCNPISGHATLYWYQQILGQGPKLLIQFQNNGVVDDSQLPKDRFSAERLKGVDSTLKIQPAKLEDSAVYLCASGPSGIQETQYFGPGTRLLVL.

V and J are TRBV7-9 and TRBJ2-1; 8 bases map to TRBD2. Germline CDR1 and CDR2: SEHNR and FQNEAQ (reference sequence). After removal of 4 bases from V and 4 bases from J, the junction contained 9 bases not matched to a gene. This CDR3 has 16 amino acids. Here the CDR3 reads CASSSSVSGGYNEQFF. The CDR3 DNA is TGTGCCAGCAGCTCCTCTGTAAGCGGGGGTTACAATGAGCAGTTCTTC.

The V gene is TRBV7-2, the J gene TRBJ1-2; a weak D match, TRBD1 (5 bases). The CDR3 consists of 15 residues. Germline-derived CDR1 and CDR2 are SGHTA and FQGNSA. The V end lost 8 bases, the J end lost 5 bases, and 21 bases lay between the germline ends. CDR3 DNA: TGTGCCAGCGCGAGAGGGGACCCCCTTTTGTATGGCTACACCTTC. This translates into CASARGDPLLYGYTF.

The CDR3: CASSQTRRAGGSYEQYF. The CDR3 DNA reads TGCGCCAGCAGCCAGACGAGGAGGGCGGGGGGCTCCTACGAGCAGTACTTC. V gene TRBV4-3 combines with J gene TRBJ2-7; TRBD2 agrees at 8 bases. The V segment lost 3 bases and the J segment 0 bases; nucleotides outside the gene matches: 10. The CDR3 is 17 amino acids. CDR1 and CDR2 from the germline V gene are LGHNA and YSLEER.

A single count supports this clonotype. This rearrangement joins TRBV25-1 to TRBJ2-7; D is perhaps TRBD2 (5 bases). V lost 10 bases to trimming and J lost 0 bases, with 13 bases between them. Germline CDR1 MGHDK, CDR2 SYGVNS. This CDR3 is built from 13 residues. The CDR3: CATSFDISYEQYF. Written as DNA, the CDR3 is TGTGCCACTAGCTTCGACATCTCCTACGAGCAGTACTTC.

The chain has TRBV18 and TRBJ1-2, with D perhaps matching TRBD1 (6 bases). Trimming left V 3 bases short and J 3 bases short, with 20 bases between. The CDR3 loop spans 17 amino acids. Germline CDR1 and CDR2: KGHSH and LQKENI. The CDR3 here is CASSPELPRGGDYGYTF. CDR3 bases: TGTGCCAGCTCACCGGAACTCCCCAGGGGAGGAGACTATGGCTACACCTTC.

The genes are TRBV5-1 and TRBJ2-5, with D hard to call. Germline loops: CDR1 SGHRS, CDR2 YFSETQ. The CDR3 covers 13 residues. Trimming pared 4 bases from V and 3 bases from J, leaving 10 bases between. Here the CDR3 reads CASSLLTEETQYF. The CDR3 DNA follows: TGCGCCAGCAGCCTATTAACCGAAGAGACCCAGTACTTC.

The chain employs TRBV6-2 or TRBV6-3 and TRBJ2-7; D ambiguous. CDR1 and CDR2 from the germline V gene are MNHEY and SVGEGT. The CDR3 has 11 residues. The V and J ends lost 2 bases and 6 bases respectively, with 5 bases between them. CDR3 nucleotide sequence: TGTGCCAGCAGTTACGCGGTCGAGCAGTACTTC. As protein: CASSYAVEQYF.

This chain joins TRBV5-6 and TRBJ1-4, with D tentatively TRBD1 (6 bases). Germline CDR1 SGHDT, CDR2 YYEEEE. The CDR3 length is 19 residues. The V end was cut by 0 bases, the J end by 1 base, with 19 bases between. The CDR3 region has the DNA TGTGCCAGCAGCTTGGGTGACAGGCCTGGGGGAGGAACTAATGAAAAACTGTTTTTT. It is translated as CASSLGDRPGGGTNEKLFF.

The DNA for the CDR3 is TGTGCCAGCAGTCCCATCCAAAGTACAGATACGCAGTATTTT. Its protein product is CASSPIQSTDTQYF. This chain joins TRBV27 and TRBJ2-3, with D unclear. There are 14 residues in the CDR3. Per the germline V gene, CDR1 is MNHEY and CDR2 is SMNVEV (reference sequence). Trimming left V 5 bases short and J 3 bases short, with 12 bases between.

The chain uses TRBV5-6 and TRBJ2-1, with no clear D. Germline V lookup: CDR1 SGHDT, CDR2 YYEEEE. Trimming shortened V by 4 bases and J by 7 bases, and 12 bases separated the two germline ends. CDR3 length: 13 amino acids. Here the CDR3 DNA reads TGTGCCAGCAGCCTTTTTACTCGGAATGAGCAGTTCTTC. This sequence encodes CASSLFTRNEQFF.

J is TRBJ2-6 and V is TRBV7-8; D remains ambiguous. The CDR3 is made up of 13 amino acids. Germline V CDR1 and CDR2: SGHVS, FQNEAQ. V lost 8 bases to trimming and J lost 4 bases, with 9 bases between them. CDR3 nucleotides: TGTGCCAGCTGCCCGGCGGGGGCCAACGTCCTGACTTTC. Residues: CASCPAGANVLTF.

The DNA of the CDR3 is TGTGCCAGCAGCCCCGCCCGGGATAGCAATCAGCCCCAGCATTTT. Translated, it gives CASSPARDSNQPQHF. The V call is TRBV7-6, the J call TRBJ1-5; no clear D. Germline-derived CDR1 and CDR2 are SGHVS and FNYEAQ. Trimming shortened V by 5 bases and J by 0 bases, and 11 bases separated the two germline ends. The CDR3 runs 15 residues. Full variable domain (missing parts from reference TRBV7-6 and TRBJ1-5): GAGVSQSPRYKVTKRGQDVALRCDPISGHVSLYWYRQALGQGPEFLTYFNYEAQQDKSGLPNDRFSAERPEGSISTLTIQRTEQRDSAMYRCASSPARDSNQPQHFGDGTRLSIL.

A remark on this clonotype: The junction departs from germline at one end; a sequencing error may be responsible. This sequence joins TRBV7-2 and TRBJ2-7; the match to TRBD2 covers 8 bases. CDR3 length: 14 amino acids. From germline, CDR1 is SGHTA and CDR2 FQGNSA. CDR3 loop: CAGSFSGVSYEQYF. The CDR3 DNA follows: TGTGCCGGCAGCTTTAGCGGGGTCTCCTACGAGCAGTACTTC. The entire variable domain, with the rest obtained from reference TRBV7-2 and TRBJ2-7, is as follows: GAGVSQSPSNKVTEKGKDVELRCDPISGHTALYWYRQSLGQGLEFLIYFQGNSAPDKSGLPSDRFSAERTGGSVSTLTIQRTQQEDSAVYLCAGSFSGVSYEQYFGPGTRLTVT.

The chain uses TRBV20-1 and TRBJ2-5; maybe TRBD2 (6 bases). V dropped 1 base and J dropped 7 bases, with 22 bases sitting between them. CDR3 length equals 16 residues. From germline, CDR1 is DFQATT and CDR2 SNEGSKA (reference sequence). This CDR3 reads CSARGEDSSPGWTQYF. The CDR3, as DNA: TGCAGTGCTAGAGGGGAGGACTCCTCCCCGGGATGGACCCAGTACTTC.